This is a list of T cell receptor beta chains from one sample in a study of blood T cell repertoires in COVID-19. This table comes from immunoSEQ multiplex PCR, and its TCRdb copy is limited to in-frame clones, with some not included. The table lists over 150,000 clones, around 80% of them singletons, with under 20% in the top ten. Sequencing was performed on PBMCs or T cells enriched from blood (not recorded which). The receptor source for this set is a woman aged 70-85 years in a cohort exposed to, infected with or recovered from COVID-19 (not recorded which). CDR3s include the opening cysteine and the closing phenylalanine or tryptophan. Each record gives: J gene, clone size, V gene, D gene, CDR3 DNA, CDR3 protein. The D gene is left open where the match is weak. Size is omitted from some rows. Given values are once, few, many or a class for expanded clones.

TRBJ1-1	-	TRBV28	TRBD1	TGTGCCAGCACCCGCAACGGTCTGACAGGGATGGCTTTCTTT	CASTRNGLTGMAFF
TRBJ2-7	-	TRBV10-2	TRBD1	TGCGCCACCCGGGACAGGGGGTACGAGCAGTACTTC	CATRDRGYEQYF
TRBJ2-1	-	TRBV10-3	-	TGTGCCATCAGTGATCGGGGTGGCTACAATGAGCAGTTCTTC	CAISDRGGYNEQFF
TRBJ1-5	-	TRBV19	-	TGTGCCAGTAGCCGTCGGCAGCCCCAGCATTTT	CASSRRQPQHF
TRBJ2-7	-	TRBV6-6	TRBD1	TGTGCCAGCAGTCCTCGACAGGGGGGAGTGTCCTACGAGCAGTACTTC	CASSPRQGGVSYEQYF
TRBJ2-1	-	TRBV10-2	TRBD1	TGCGCCAGCGAGGACAGGGGGAGCTCCTACAATGAGCAGTTCTTC	CASEDRGSSYNEQFF
TRBJ2-7	-	TRBV28	-	TGTGCCAGCAGTTTATTTCGGGGGAGGGAGCAGTACTTC	CASSLFRGREQYF
TRBJ1-1	-	TRBV18	-	TGTGCCAGCTCACCATCCCAGGGGACAAACACTGAAGCTTTCTTT	CASSPSQGTNTEAFF
TRBJ2-5	-	TRBV6-4	-	TGTGCCACCCGCGCCCCACGGACCCAGTACTTC	CATRAPRTQYF
TRBJ2-1	-	TRBV18	-	TGTGCCAGCTCACCACCTTCGTCTAGATTGAATGAGCAGTTCTTC	CASSPPSSRLNEQFF
TRBJ2-1	-	TRBV27	-	TGTGCCAGCAGTTTCAATTCCTTTAGCTCCTACAATGAGCAGTTCTTC	CASSFNSFSSYNEQFF
TRBJ2-1	few	TRBV9	-	TGTGCCAGCAGCGTTGGCCGGGGGAACAGAGCCTACAATGAGCAGTTCTTC	CASSVGRGNRAYNEQFF
TRBJ2-5	-	TRBV5-1	TRBD2	TGCGCCAGCAGCTCCGCGGGAGGTCAAGAGACCCAGTACTTC	CASSSAGGQETQYF
TRBJ1-2	-	TRBV2	-	TGTGCCAGTGCCTTTAGCTATGGCTACACCTTC	CASAFSYGYTF
TRBJ2-1	-	TRBV28	TRBD1	TGTGCCAGCAGTTCAAACGGACAGGGGGAGAATGAGCAGTTCTTC	CASSSNGQGENEQFF
TRBJ2-7	-	TRBV28	-	TGTGCCAGCAGTGTTGGAGGAGGGACCTACGAGCAGTACTTC	CASSVGGGTYEQYF
TRBJ2-7	-	TRBV5-8	-	TGTGCCAGCAGGCCAACAGAGATATACGAGCAGTACTTC	CASRPTEIYEQYF
TRBJ2-7	once	TRBV25-1	-	TGTGCCAGCACCCGTACAGGCATAACCTACGAGCAGTACTTC	CASTRTGITYEQYF
TRBJ1-1	-	TRBV30	-	TGTGCCTGGAGTGTACAGGAAAACACTGAAGCTTTCTTT	CAWSVQENTEAFF
TRBJ2-1	-	TRBV19	TRBD2	TGTGCCACCCGGACTAGCGGAACCAATGAGCAGTTCTTC	CATRTSGTNEQFF
TRBJ1-6	-	TRBV4-1	-	TGCGCCAGCAGCCAAGATACAGGGACCTCCTATAATTCACCCCTCCACTTT	CASSQDTGTSYNSPLHF
TRBJ1-5	-	TRBV10-3	-	TGTGCCATCGGACTTGGGCGGGCGCAGCCCCAGCATTTT	CAIGLGRAQPQHF
TRBJ2-6	-	TRBV5-1	-	TGCGCCAGCAGAACAGGGAGCTCTGGGGCCAACGTCCTGACTTTC	CASRTGSSGANVLTF
TRBJ2-2	-	TRBV9	-	TGTGCCAGCAGCGATCGTCGGGATACGGTCGGGGAGCTGTTTTTT	CASSDRRDTVGELFF
TRBJ2-3	-	TRBV6-2/TRBV6-3	TRBD2	TGTGCCAGCAGTTACCCCCGACTAGCGGGAGGCCCCACAGATACGCAGTATTTT	CASSYPRLAGGPTDTQYF